The following is a TCR beta chain sequence with its context. The sample has other DNA sequences that encode this CDR3 too. The data were obtained in a study of shared clonotypes between healthy human individuals. At the level of the study: CD4 naive and memory got three plates each, CD8 naive two, CD8 memory one.

This CDR3 comprises 15 residues. Trimming took 1 base from V and 2 from J; bases not matched to a gene: 2. The germline V gene has CDR1 LGHNA and CDR2 YNFKEQ. Original processing notes: In the immunoSEQ data, sequences were junction-only and lacked quality scores, so filtering differed. Sequencing used immunoSEQ multiplex PCR; TCRdb keeps in-frame clones, though not all of them. D and trimming come from the DNA, and the V and J calls and clone size come from that table. The table has more than 500,000 clones, 85% to 95% seen once. Terminally differentiated effector memory CD45RA+ cells were excluded by CCR7 positive selection of CD45RO-negative cells.

The chain has TRBV4-2 and TRBJ2-7, with 10 bases that match TRBD2. The source material was naive CD8+ T cells sorted from blood. The sequence came from a woman in her thirties in good health. The CDR3 region is CASSQGLAGAYEQYF. The DNA of the CDR3 is TGTGCCAGCAGCCAAGGCCTAGCGGGGGCCTACGAGCAGTACTTC.